These 10 T cell receptor beta chains originate from one sample sequenced in a study of identical twins. TCRdb used MiXCR to reprocess the 5' RACE reads, holding one entry per CDR3 protein. The table includes about 220,000 distinct CDR3 sequences, over 5% detected once. These data were also reused for a study on T cells expressing NK-cell markers.

The sequencing input was CD8+ T cells sorted from blood. All receptors come from a woman younger than 30 in good health.

The chain combines TRBV11-2 with TRBJ1-1, with D unclear. The germline V gene encodes CDR1 SGHAT and CDR2 FQNNGV. The CDR3 has 13 residues. V lost 3 bases and J lost 7, with 12 bases in between. CDR3 residues: CASSFHASYEAFF. Written as DNA, the CDR3 is TGTGCCAGCAGCTTTCATGCCAGCTATGAAGCTTTCTTT.

This clonotype was seen many times. The CDR3 protein is CASSPRGGGLSSYEQYF. The CDR3 region has the DNA TGTGCCAGCAGCCCCCGTGGGGGGGGACTTAGCTCCTACGAGCAGTACTTC. This rearrangement joins TRBV3-1 to TRBJ2-7; 7 bases align to TRBD2. V was pared by 4 bases and J by 0 bases, with 12 bases of the junction left unmatched. Germline CDR1 reads LGHDT; CDR2 reads YNNKEL (reference sequence). The CDR3 extends over 17 amino acids.

Written as DNA, the CDR3 is TGTGCCAGCACTCGACTAGCGGGTCGAAGCTCCTACAATGAGCAGTTCTTC. Protein product: CASTRLAGRSSYNEQFF. The chain is built from TRBV7-9 and TRBJ2-1; 10 nucleotides agree with TRBD2. CDR3 length: 17 residues. Germline loops: CDR1 SEHNR, CDR2 FQNEAQ (reference sequence). V lost 7 bases to trimming and J lost 0 bases; unmatched junction nucleotides: 9.

This clonotype was detected a few times. The rearrangement links TRBV5-6 to TRBJ1-2; TRBD1 agrees at 7 bases. Germline V lookup: CDR1 SGHDT, CDR2 YYEEEE. CDR3 length equals 14 residues. Germline trimming cut 4 bases from V and 4 bases from J; bases unmatched to any gene: 7. DNA for the CDR3: TGTGCCAGCAGCCAGGGGGGACGGGGCTATGGCTACACCTTC. Its translation: CASSQGGRGYGYTF.

The CDR3 loop reads CAWSGQPNTEAFF. In nucleotides, the CDR3 is TGTGCCTGGAGTGGACAGCCGAACACTGAAGCTTTCTTT. The chain uses TRBV30 and TRBJ1-1, with TRBD1 as a possible D gene (5 bases). CDR1 and CDR2 from the germline V gene are GTSNPN and SVGIG (reference sequence). The CDR3 is 13 amino acids. V was clipped by 1 base and J by 1 base, with 7 bases between them.

This clonotype was counted ten times or more. This chain joins TRBV21-1 and TRBJ2-1; TRBD2, as called in the table, went unchecked against the DNA. TRBV21-1 represents a pseudogene. This CDR3 is 14 amino acids long. CDR3 DNA: TGTGCCAGCAAATCCCCGCCTCCTTGCAATGAGCAGTTCTTC. It is translated as CASKSPPPCNEQFF.

This chain uses TRBV27 with TRBJ2-2, with D hard to call. The CDR3 contains 11 residues. V dropped 6 bases and J dropped 9 bases, with 8 bases sitting between them. Germline loops: CDR1 MNHEY, CDR2 SMNVEV (reference sequence). Written as DNA, the CDR3 is TGTGCCAGCAGCCTGGGCCGGGAGCTGTTTTTT. It codes for CASSLGRELFF.

This clonotype was observed many times. The rearrangement joins TRBV5-1 to TRBJ2-7, with D tentatively TRBD2 (5 bases). The germline CDR1 and CDR2 sequences are SGHRS and YFSETQ. V dropped 4 bases and J dropped 2 bases, with 13 bases sitting between them. This CDR3 is 14 amino acids long. The CDR3 loop reads CASSNPTGTYEQYF. For the CDR3, the DNA is TGCGCCAGCAGCAATCCAACGGGGACCTACGAGCAGTACTTC.

In this sample, this clonotype turned up a few times. V usage is TRBV6-1 and J usage is TRBJ2-5; D remains unclear. The V and J ends lost 8 bases and 1 base respectively, with 14 bases between them. The CDR3 covers 14 residues. CDR1 is MNHNS, CDR2 SASEGT, per germline. Here the CDR3 reads CASLGPIIQETQYF. CDR3 sequence (DNA): TGTGCCAGCCTCGGACCTATAATCCAAGAGACCCAGTACTTC.

The rearrangement joins TRBV11-2 to TRBJ1-3; D is ambiguous. V gave up 0 bases and J gave up 9 bases, with 0 bases separating them. In germline, CDR1 is SGHAT, CDR2 FQNNGV. The CDR3 runs to 10 residues. The CDR3 sequence is CASSLDTIYF. In nucleotides, the CDR3 is TGTGCCAGCAGCTTAGACACCATATATTTT.